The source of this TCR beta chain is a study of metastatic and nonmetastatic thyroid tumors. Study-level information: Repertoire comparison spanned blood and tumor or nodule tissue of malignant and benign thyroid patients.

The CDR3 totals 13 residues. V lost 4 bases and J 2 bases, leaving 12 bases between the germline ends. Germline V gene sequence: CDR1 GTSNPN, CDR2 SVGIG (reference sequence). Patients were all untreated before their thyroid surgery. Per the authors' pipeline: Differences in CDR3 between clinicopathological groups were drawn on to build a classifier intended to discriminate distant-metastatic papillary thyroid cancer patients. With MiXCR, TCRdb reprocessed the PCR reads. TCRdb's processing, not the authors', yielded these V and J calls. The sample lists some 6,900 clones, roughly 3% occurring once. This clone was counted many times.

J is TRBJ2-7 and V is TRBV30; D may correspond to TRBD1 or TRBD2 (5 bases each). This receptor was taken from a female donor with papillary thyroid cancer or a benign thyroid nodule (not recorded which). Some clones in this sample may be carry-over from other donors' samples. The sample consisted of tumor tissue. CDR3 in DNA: TGTGCCTGGACTAGGGACCACACCTACGAGCAGTACTTC. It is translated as CAWTRDHTYEQYF.